This TCR beta chain was identified during a study of response to subunit inactivated influenza vaccine. Study outcomes and limitations: The authors proposed limited new T cell recruitment per seasonal influenza vaccination.

TCRdb reprocessed the RT-PCR reads with MiXCR, giving one entry per CDR3 protein. The repertoire has some 520,000 distinct CDR3 sequences, approximately 15% of them found once; the top ten carry over 2.5%. Details on this clonotype: Its antigen is unidentified.

The CDR3 sequence is 11 residues long. Germline V CDR1 and CDR2: MNHEY, SVGEGT. Trimming left V 0 bases short and J 6 bases short, with 0 bases between. V and J are TRBV6-2 or TRBV6-3 and TRBJ2-1; D not certain. The receptor was isolated from a man aged 45-69 years who received an inactivated influenza vaccine. The specimen comprised CD4+ T cells sorted from PBMCs, sampled roughly 24 months after vaccination. As DNA, the CDR3 is TGTGCCAGCAGTTACTCCAATGAGCAGTTCTTC. Translated: CASSYSNEQFF.